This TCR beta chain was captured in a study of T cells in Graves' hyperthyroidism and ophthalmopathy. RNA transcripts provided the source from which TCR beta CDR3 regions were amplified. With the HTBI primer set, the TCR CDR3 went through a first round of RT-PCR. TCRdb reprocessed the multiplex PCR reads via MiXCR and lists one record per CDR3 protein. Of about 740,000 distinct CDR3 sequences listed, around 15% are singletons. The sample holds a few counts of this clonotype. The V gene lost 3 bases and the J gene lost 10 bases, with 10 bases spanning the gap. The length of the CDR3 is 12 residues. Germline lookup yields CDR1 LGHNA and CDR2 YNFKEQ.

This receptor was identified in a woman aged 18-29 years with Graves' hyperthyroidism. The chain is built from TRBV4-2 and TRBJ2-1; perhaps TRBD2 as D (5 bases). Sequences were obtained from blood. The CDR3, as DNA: TGTGCCAGCAGCCACACTAGGTACGAGCAGTTCTTC. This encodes CASSHTRYEQFF.